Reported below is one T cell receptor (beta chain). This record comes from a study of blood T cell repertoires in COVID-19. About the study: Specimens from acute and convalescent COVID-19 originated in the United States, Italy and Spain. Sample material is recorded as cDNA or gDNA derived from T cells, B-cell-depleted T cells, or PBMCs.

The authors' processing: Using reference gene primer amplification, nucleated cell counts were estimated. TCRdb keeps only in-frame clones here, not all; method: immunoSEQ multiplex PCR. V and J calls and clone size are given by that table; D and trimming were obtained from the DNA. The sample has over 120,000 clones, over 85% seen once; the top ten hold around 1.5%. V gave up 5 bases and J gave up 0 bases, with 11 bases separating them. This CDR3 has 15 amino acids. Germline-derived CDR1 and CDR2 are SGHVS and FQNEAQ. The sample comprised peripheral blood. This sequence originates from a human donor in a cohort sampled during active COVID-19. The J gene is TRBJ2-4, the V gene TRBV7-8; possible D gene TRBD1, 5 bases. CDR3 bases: TGTGCCAGCAGCCCGGGCAGGGTAGCCAAAAACATTCAGTACTTC. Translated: CASSPGRVAKNIQYF.